This T cell receptor (beta chain) was observed in a study of T-cell reconstitution after alpha-beta-depleted transplantation in children (dated by TCRdb to the mid-2010s). Describing the broader study: T-cell immune reconstitution after TCRalphabeta/CD19-depleted allogeneic hematopoietic cell transplantation in children was quantitatively tracked in the study by means of TCR repertoire profiling.

This clonotype occurred a few times. Its antigen remains unidentified. Nothing much larger sits one base from this clone, and base qualities are not available. Preparation of the library involved PCR. These reads were obtained on an Illumina HiSeq 2500. TCR library preparation used molecular barcoding, with unique molecular identifiers applied to normalize quantification of the TCRbeta repertoire. The raw public reads went through TCRdb reprocessing: fastp at Q25, MiXCR clone calling, in-frame beta chains kept. For every CDR3 protein sequence, its rows merge into one entry that carries the most common genes and DNA. The sample records 190,000 or so distinct CDR3 sequences, about 6.4% of which are singletons. The ten biggest clones cover approximately 3% of the sample. The CDR3 measures 14 amino acids from cysteine to phenylalanine. Here the CDR3 DNA is all that survives: 42 bases in frame from base 1. Per the germline V gene (reference sequence), SSHAT is the CDR1 and FNYEAQ is the CDR2. The junction shows trimming of 5 bases on V and 6 bases on J, and the gene matches do not reach 3 bases of it.

The receptor was derived from a human donor who donated a stem cell graft to a child with Wiskott-Aldrich syndrome. The sequenced sample was PBMCs from the stem cell graft donor, obtained from the stem cell graft. Recombination linked TRBV7-7 to TRBJ2-2, with 10 central nucleotides matching TRBD2. In nucleotides, the sequence is TGTGCCAGCAGCGTGACTAGCGGGCCCGGGGAGCTGTTTTTT. It translates to CASSVTSGPGELFF.